Listed here are 23 T cell receptor beta chains from one sample, sequenced in a study of OX40 agonist ivuxolimab in advanced cancers. Some clones are missing from TCRdb's copy, which holds only in-frame ones; the method was immunoSEQ multiplex PCR. The data contain under 50,000 clones, roughly 80% of them singletons. The sequences come from CD4+ or CD8+ T cells sorted from blood, collected in a trial of the OX40 agonist ivuxolimab. These receptors were taken from an adult with an advanced solid tumor such as melanoma, head and neck, liver or kidney cancer.

The CDR3 DNA sequence: TGTGCCAGCAGCTGGGGACAGGGTCGGGAAAAACTGTTTTTT. It is translated as CASSWGQGREKLFF. The chain has TRBV7-9 and TRBJ1-4; 9 nucleotides match TRBD1. V was clipped by 4 bases and J by 8 bases; unmatched bases: 5. The germline V gene encodes CDR1 SEHNR and CDR2 FQNEAQ (reference sequence). The CDR3 loop spans 14 amino acids.

CDR3 in amino acids: CGGLRADTQYF. The DNA for the CDR3 is TGCGGGGGGCTGAGGGCAGATACGCAGTATTTT. The chain combines TRBV20-1 with TRBJ2-3; D may be TRBD1 or TRBD2 (6 bases each). The CDR3 contains 11 residues. CDR1 and CDR2 (germline): DFQATT, SNEGSKA (reference sequence).

This sequence joins TRBV11-3 and TRBJ2-1; a possible D gene is TRBD2 (6 bases). Germline CDR1 and CDR2: SGHNT and YENEEA. V was cut by 7 bases and J by 5 bases, with 15 bases left in between. The CDR3 has 14 residues. CDR3 nucleotide sequence: TGTGCCAGCACCTGGGAGGCGGAGAACAATGAGCAGTTCTTC. Its protein product is CASTWEAENNEQFF. Full variable domain (rest looked up from reference TRBV11-3 and TRBJ2-1): EAGVVQSPRYKIIEKKQPVAFWCNPISGHNTLYWYLQNLGQGPELLIRYENEEAVDDSQLPKDRFSAERLKGVDSTLKIQPAELGDSAVYLCASTWEAENNEQFFGPGTRLTVL.

Only a few counts were recorded for this clone. One end of the junction varies from germline; a read error may be responsible. The J gene is TRBJ2-7, the V gene TRBV7-6; no reliable D call. In germline, CDR1 is SGHVS, CDR2 FNYEAQ. The CDR3 extends over 12 amino acids. The CDR3 sequence is CASSLVSSEQYF. The CDR3 bases are TGTGCCAGCAGCTTAGTTTCCTCCGAGCAGTACTTC.

The V call is TRBV21-1, the J call TRBJ1-5. TRBV21-1 represents a pseudogene. The CDR3 runs to 20 residues. CDR3 DNA sequence: TGTGCCAGCAGCAAAATCAGCGGAGACAGAAATTATTTAGACAATCAGCCCCAGCATTTT. Its protein product is CASSKISGDRNYLDNQPQHF.

The sample holds a few counts of this clone. The V call is TRBV5-3, the J call TRBJ2-1; D remains unclear. TRBV5-3 is flagged as an ORF with uncertain function. Trimming stripped 3 bases from V and 11 bases from J, with 9 bases between. The CDR3 has 11 residues. The CDR3 protein is CARSCRTKQFF. In DNA, the CDR3 is TGTGCCAGAAGCTGTAGGACCAAGCAGTTCTTC.

The chain combines TRBV29-1 with TRBJ2-7, with 12 bases identical to TRBD2. The germline CDR1 and CDR2 sequences are SQVTM and ANQGSEA. The CDR3 spans 16 residues. Losses at the gene ends were 6 bases for V and 1 base for J; bases not matched to a gene: 10. The CDR3 nucleotides are TGCAGCGTGGAATTCACGGGGACTAGCGGGTCCTACGAGCAGTACTTC. It codes for CSVEFTGTSGSYEQYF.

The chain uses TRBV6-5 and TRBJ1-1; D might be TRBD1 (5 bases). Trimming removed 8 bases at V and 1 base at J, with 17 bases between. The CDR3 runs 15 residues. The germline CDR1 and CDR2 sequences are MNHEY and SVGAGI. CDR3 loop: CASRPGAAGNTEAFF. CDR3 DNA: TGTGCCAGCCGCCCCGGGGCAGCGGGGAACACTGAAGCTTTCTTT.

CDR3 region: CASRPGQGSNIQYF. The CDR3 nucleotides read TGTGCCAGCAGACCAGGACAGGGGTCGAACATTCAGTACTTC. The V call is TRBV6-1, the J call TRBJ2-4; 9 bases match TRBD1. This CDR3 spans 14 amino acids. Germline trimming cut 6 bases from V and 7 bases from J; bases unmatched to any gene: 7. Germline V gene data show CDR1 as MNHNS and CDR2 as SASEGT.

The V and J genes are TRBV5-8 and TRBJ2-7, with D possibly being TRBD1 (6 bases). The V gene lost 2 bases and the J gene lost 1 base, with 10 bases spanning the gap. Germline V CDR1 and CDR2: SGHTS, YDEGEE. CDR3 size: 14 residues. In DNA, the CDR3 is TGTGCCAGCAGCTTTAGGGACATTTCCTACGAGCAGTACTTC. Amino acid sequence: CASSFRDISYEQYF.

This clone has more than one count but fewer than ten. The chain has TRBV18 and TRBJ1-3; D is possibly TRBD1 (5 bases). CDR3 length equals 15 residues. CDR1 is KGHSH, CDR2 LQKENI, per germline. V gave up 1 base and J gave up 3 bases, with 10 bases separating them. CDR3 bases: TGTGCCAGCTCACCACTGAGGGGCCGTGGAAACACCATATATTTT. Protein sequence: CASSPLRGRGNTIYF.

J is TRBJ2-7 and V is TRBV6-9; D gene uncertain. The CDR3 is 14 amino acids. Germline loops: CDR1 MNHGY, CDR2 SVAAGI. The ends were cut back, 3 bases at V and 0 bases at J, with 9 bases in the middle. The CDR3 region is CASSYSPNSYEQYF. As DNA, the CDR3 is TGTGCCAGCAGTTACTCTCCGAACTCCTACGAGCAGTACTTC.

The CDR3 sequence: CASALSSGNTIYF. In DNA, the CDR3 is TGTGCCAGCGCCCTGTCCTCTGGAAACACCATATATTTT. V is TRBV9 and J is TRBJ1-3; D unresolved. The CDR3 length is 13 residues. V lost 7 bases and J lost 0, with 8 bases in between. The V gene's germline CDR1 is SGDLS and CDR2 YYNGEE.

This chain joins TRBV7-7 and TRBJ2-2; a weak D match, TRBD2 (6 bases). CDR1 SSHAT and CDR2 FNYEAQ come from the germline V gene (reference sequence). V was trimmed by 5 bases and J by 7 bases, leaving 17 bases between them. The CDR3 runs 15 residues. The CDR3 region is CASSGGDGVVGELFF. CDR3 bases: TGTGCCAGCAGCGGAGGGGATGGTGTGGTCGGGGAGCTGTTTTTT.

The rearrangement joins TRBV29-1 to TRBJ2-1; 8 nucleotides agree with TRBD2. Germline assignment: CDR1 SQVTM and CDR2 ANQGSEA. The ends lost 7 bases at V and 5 bases at J; junction bases unmatched: 10. The CDR3 loop spans 14 amino acids. The CDR3 loop is CSGRGLVTNNEQFF. In DNA form, the CDR3 reads TGCAGCGGTAGGGGACTAGTTACCAACAATGAGCAGTTCTTC.

V is TRBV7-2 and J is TRBJ2-5; TRBD1 matches 8 bases. The J call may be in error: the DNA end matches TRBJ2-7 better. Germline-derived CDR1 and CDR2 are SGHTA and FQGNSA. The CDR3 sequence is 15 residues long. CDR3 coding DNA: TGTGCCAGCAGCTTCCCGTACAGGGGGAGGTACGAGCAGTACTTC. Translation gives CASSFPYRGRYEQYF.

The chain combines TRBV5-1 with TRBJ2-7, with TRBD1 matching over 7 bases. The CDR3 consists of 14 residues. J gave up 2 bases and V 0 bases, and 2 bases lay outside the gene matches. Per the germline V gene, CDR1 is SGHRS and CDR2 is YFSETQ. The CDR3 coding sequence is TGCGCCAGCAGCTTGGAAGGACAGGCCTACGAGCAGTACTTC. Amino acids: CASSLEGQAYEQYF.

This rearrangement joins TRBV13 to TRBJ2-1; 13 nucleotides match TRBD2. V gave up 4 bases and J gave up 7 bases; unmatched junction bases: 4. CDR1 and CDR2 (germline): PRHDT, FYEKMQ (reference sequence). CDR3 size: 15 residues. The CDR3 DNA follows: TGTGCCAGCAGCTCCCTGGGACTAGCGGGGAATGAGCAGTTCTTC. This translates into CASSSLGLAGNEQFF.

The CDR3 coding sequence is TGCGCCAGCAGCTTCCACGGCAGGACCTACGAGCAGTACTTC. Translating gives CASSFHGRTYEQYF. The J gene is TRBJ2-5, the V gene TRBV5-1; D remains ambiguous. The end of the DNA is better explained by TRBJ2-7, so the J call may be wrong. The CDR3 contains 14 residues. The germline V gene encodes CDR1 SGHRS and CDR2 YFSETQ.

This rearrangement joins TRBV7-2 to TRBJ2-3; D remains ambiguous. The germline V and J ends were trimmed by 1 base and 5 bases, with 16 bases remaining between them. There are 16 residues in the CDR3. The germline V gene has CDR1 SGHTA and CDR2 FQGNSA. CDR3 sequence: CASSLGLGTKRDTQYF. As DNA, the CDR3 is TGTGCCAGCAGCTTAGGATTAGGAACAAAAAGAGATACGCAGTATTTT. The full variable domain, rest sourced from reference TRBV7-2 and TRBJ2-3, is GAGVSQSPSNKVTEKGKDVELRCDPISGHTALYWYRQSLGQGLEFLIYFQGNSAPDKSGLPSDRFSAERTGGSVSTLTIQRTQQEDSAVYLCASSLGLGTKRDTQYFGPGTRLTVL.

The chain couples TRBV30 to TRBJ2-3; D may correspond to TRBD1 or TRBD2 (5 bases each). V gave up 5 bases and J gave up 4 bases, with 13 bases separating them. The CDR3 consists of 13 residues. Germline V gene data show CDR1 as GTSNPN and CDR2 as SVGIG (reference sequence). CDR3 sequence reads: CAWGIGTPDTQYF. The CDR3 DNA sequence: TGTGCCTGGGGAATAGGGACCCCAGATACGCAGTATTTT.

This sequence joins TRBV7-9 and TRBJ1-3; TRBD1 matches 11 bases. Germline CDR1 is SEHNR and CDR2 is FQNEAQ (reference sequence). Trimming removed 6 bases from V and 6 bases from J; junction bases left unmatched: 13. The CDR3 sequence is 17 residues long. DNA of the CDR3: TGTGCCAGCAGTCACACCGGGACAGGGGGTTTTGAAAACACCATATATTTT. Protein sequence: CASSHTGTGGFENTIYF.

This clone was seen a handful of times. The V gene is TRBV5-4, the J gene TRBJ2-1; D might be TRBD2 (5 bases). Germline CDR1 SGHNT, CDR2 YYREEE (reference sequence). The CDR3 contains 17 residues. Trimming shortened V by 10 bases and J by 4 bases, and 27 bases separated the two germline ends. The DNA of the CDR3 is TGTGCCTCAACCCTCTTTGACTATGGCGGCATTTACAATGAGCAGTTCTTC. Translating gives CASTLFDYGGIYNEQFF.